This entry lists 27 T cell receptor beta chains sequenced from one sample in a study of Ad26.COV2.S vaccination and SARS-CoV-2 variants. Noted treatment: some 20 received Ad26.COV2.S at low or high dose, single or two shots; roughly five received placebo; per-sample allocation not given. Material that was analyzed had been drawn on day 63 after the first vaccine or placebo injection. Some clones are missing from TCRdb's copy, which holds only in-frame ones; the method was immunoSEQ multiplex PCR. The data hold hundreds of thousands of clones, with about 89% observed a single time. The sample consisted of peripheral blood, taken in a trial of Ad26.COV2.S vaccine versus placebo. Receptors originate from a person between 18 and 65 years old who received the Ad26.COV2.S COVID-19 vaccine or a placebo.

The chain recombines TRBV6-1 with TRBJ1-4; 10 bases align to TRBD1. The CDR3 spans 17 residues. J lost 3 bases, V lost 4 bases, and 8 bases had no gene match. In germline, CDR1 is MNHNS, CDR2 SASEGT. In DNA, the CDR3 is TGTGCCAGCAGTGCGGGACAGGGGTGGTCGGCTAATGAAAAACTGTTTTTT. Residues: CASSAGQGWSANEKLFF.

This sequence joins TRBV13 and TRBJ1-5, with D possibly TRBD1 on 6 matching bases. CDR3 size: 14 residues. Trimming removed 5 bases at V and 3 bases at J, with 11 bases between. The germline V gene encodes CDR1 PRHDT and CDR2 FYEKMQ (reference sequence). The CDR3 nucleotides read TGTGCCAGCAGCAACGGACAGATCAATCAGCCCCAGCATTTT. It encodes CASSNGQINQPQHF.

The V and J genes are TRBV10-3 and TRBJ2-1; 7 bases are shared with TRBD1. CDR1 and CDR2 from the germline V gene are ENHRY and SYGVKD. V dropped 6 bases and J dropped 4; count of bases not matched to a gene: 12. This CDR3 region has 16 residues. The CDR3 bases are TGTGCCATCAGGGGGACAGAAGGCCGGATGTACAATGAGCAGTTCTTC. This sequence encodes CAIRGTEGRMYNEQFF.

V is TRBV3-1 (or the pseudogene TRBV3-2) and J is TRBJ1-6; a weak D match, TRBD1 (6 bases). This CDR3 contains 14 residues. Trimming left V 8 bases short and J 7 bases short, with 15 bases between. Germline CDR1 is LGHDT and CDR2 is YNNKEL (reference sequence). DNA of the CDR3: TGTGCCAGCGGCCCCGACAGGTGGAATTCACCCCTCCACTTT. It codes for CASGPDRWNSPLHF.

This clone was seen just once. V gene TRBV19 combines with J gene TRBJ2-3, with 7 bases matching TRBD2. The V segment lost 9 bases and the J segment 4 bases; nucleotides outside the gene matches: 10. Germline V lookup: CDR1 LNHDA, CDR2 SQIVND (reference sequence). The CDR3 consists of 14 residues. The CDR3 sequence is CASSARGSSDTQYF. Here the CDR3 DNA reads TGTGCCAGCTCGGCACGCGGGAGCTCAGATACGCAGTATTTT.

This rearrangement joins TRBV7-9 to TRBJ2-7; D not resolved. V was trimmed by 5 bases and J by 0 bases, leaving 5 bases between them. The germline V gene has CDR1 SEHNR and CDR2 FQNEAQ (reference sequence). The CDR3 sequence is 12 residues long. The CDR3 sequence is CASSTDSYEQYF. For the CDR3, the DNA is TGTGCCAGCAGCACTGACTCCTACGAGCAGTACTTC.

Written as DNA, the CDR3 is TGTGCCAGCAGTCCCAGGTCCTCGAGCAATCAGCCCCAGCATTTT. Protein sequence: CASSPRSSSNQPQHF. This chain connects TRBV6-5 to TRBJ1-5; D remains ambiguous. CDR1 MNHEY and CDR2 SVGAGI come from the germline V gene. With 5 bases removed from V and 1 base from J, the gap between germline ends came to 12 bases. CDR3 length: 15 residues.

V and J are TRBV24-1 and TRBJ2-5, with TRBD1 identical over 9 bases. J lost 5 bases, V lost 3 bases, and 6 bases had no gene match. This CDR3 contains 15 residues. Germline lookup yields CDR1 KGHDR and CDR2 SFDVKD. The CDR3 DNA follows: TGTGCCACCAGTGATGGGGGACAGGGCGGGGAGACCCAGTACTTC. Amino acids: CATSDGGQGGETQYF.

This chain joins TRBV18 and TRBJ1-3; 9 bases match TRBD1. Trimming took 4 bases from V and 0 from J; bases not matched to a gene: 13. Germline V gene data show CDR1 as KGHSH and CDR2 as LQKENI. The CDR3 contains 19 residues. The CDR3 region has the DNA TGTGCCAGCTCACATCCCGGGACAGGGCACCCTCTCTCTGGAAACACCATATATTTT. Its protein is CASSHPGTGHPLSGNTIYF.

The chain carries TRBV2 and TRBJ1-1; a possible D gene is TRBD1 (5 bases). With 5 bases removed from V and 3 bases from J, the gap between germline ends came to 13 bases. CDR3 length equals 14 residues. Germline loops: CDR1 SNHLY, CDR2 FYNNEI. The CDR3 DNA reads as TGTGCCAGCAGTCGGGACGGTCGAGACACTGAAGCTTTCTTT. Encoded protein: CASSRDGRDTEAFF.

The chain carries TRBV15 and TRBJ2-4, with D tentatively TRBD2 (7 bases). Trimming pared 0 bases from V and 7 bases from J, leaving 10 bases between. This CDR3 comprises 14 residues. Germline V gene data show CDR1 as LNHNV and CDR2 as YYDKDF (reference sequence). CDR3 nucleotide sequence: TGTGCCACCAGCAGAGATAGGGGGGGTAACATTCAGTACTTC. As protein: CATSRDRGGNIQYF.

This CDR3 is CAISDPLAANLWEQYF. CDR3 nucleotide sequence: TGTGCCATCAGTGACCCACTAGCGGCCAACTTATGGGAGCAGTACTTC. This chain connects TRBV10-3 to TRBJ2-7; 8 bases are a match to TRBD2. There are 16 residues in the CDR3. CDR1 is ENHRY, CDR2 SYGVKD, per germline. The trim removed 3 bases at V and 7 bases at J, leaving 14 bases unmatched.

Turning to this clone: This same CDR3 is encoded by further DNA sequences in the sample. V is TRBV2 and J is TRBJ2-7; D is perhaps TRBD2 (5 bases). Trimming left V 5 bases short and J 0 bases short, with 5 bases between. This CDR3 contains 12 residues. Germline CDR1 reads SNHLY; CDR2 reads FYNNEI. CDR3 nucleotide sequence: TGTGCCAGCAGTCTAGCCTCCTACGAGCAGTACTTC. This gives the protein CASSLASYEQYF.

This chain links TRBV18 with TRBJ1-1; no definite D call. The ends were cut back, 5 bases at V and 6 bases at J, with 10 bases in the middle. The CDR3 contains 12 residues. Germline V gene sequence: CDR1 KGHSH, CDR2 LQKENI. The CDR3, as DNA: TGTGCCAGCTCATATTTAGGAGCTGAAGCTTTCTTT. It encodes CASSYLGAEAFF.

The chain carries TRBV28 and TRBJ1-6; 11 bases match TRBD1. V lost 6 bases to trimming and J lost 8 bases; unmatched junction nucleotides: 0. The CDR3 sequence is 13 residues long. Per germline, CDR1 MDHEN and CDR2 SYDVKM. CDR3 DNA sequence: TGTGCCAGCAGGGGACAGGGGGATTCACCCCTCCACTTT. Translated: CASRGQGDSPLHF. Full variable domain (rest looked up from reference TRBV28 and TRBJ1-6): DVKVTQSSRYLVKRTGEKVFLECVQDMDHENMFWYRQDPGLGLRLIYFSYDVKMKEKGDIPEGYSVSREKKERFSLILESASTNQTSMYLCASRGQGDSPLHFGNGTRLTVT.

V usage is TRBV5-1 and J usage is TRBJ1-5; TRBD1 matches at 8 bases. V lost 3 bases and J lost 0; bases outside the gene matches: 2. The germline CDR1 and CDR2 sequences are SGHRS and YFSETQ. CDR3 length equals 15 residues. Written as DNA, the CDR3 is TGCGCCAGCAGCTCAGGACAGGGTAGCAATCAGCCCCAGCATTTT. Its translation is CASSSGQGSNQPQHF.

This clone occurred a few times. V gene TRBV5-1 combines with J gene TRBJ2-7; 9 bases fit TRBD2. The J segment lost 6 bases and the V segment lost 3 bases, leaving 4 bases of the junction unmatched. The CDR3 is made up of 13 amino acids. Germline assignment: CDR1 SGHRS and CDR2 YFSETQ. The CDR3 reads CASSSGLAIEQYF. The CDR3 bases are TGCGCCAGCAGCTCCGGACTAGCGATCGAGCAGTACTTC.

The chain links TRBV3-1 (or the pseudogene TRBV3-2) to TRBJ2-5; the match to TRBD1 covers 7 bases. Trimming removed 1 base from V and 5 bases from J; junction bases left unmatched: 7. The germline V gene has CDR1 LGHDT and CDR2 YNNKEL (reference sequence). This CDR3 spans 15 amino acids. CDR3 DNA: TGTGCCAGCAGCCAAGGACAGGGTTCACGGGAGACCCAGTACTTC. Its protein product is CASSQGQGSRETQYF.

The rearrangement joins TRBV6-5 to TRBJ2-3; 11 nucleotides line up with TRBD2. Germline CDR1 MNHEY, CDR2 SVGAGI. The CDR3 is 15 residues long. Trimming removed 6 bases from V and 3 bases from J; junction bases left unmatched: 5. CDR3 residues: CASSITSGRTDTQYF. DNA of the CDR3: TGTGCCAGCAGCATCACTAGCGGGAGAACAGATACGCAGTATTTT.

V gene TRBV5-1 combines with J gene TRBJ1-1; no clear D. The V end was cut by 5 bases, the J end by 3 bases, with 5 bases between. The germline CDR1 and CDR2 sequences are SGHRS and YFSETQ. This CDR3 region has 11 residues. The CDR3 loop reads CASREDTEAFF. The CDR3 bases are TGCGCCAGCAGGGAGGACACTGAAGCTTTCTTT.

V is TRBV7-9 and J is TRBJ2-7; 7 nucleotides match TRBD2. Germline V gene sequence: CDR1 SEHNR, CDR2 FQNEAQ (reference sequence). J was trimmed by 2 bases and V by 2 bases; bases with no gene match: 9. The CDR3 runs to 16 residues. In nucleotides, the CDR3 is TGTGCCAGCAGCTTATTGGGGACTACCTCTACCTACGAGCAGTACTTC. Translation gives CASSLLGTTSTYEQYF.

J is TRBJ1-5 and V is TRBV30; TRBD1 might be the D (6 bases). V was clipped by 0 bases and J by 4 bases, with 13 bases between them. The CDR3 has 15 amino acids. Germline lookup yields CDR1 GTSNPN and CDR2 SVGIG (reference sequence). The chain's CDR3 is CAWSVSGQLNQPQHF. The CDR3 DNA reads TGTGCCTGGAGTGTCAGCGGACAGCTTAATCAGCCCCAGCATTTT. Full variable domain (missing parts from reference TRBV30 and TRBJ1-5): SQTIHQWPATLVQPVGSPLSLECTVEGTSNPNLYWYRQAAGRGLQLLFYSVGIGQISSEVPQNLSASRPQDRQFILSSKKLLLSDSGFYLCAWSVSGQLNQPQHFGDGTRLSIL.

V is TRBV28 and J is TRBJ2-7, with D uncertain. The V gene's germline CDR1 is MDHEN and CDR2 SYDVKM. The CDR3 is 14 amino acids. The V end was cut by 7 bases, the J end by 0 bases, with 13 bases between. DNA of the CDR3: TGTGCCAGCACCCCCATCCGCAACTCCTACGAGCAGTACTTC. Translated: CASTPIRNSYEQYF.

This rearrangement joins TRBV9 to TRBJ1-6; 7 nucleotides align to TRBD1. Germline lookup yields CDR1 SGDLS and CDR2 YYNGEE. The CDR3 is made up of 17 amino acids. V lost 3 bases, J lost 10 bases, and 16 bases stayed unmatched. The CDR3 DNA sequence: TGTGCCAGCAGCGCGAGAGGGAGCCCAGGGGGAGGGTCACCCCTCCACTTT. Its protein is CASSARGSPGGGSPLHF.

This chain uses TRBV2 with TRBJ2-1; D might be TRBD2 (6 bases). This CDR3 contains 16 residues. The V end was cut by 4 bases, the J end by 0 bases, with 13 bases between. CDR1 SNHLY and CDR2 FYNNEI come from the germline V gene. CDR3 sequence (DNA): TGTGCCAGCAGTGGTCGAGTAGCGGCCTCCTACAATGAGCAGTTCTTC. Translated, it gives CASSGRVAASYNEQFF.

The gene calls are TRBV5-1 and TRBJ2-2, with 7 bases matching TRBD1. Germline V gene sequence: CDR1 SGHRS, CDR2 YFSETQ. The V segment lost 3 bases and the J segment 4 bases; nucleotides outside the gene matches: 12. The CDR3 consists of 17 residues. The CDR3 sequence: CASSSETGTDVTGELFF. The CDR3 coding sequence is TGCGCCAGCAGCTCCGAAACCGGGACAGATGTCACCGGGGAGCTGTTTTTT.

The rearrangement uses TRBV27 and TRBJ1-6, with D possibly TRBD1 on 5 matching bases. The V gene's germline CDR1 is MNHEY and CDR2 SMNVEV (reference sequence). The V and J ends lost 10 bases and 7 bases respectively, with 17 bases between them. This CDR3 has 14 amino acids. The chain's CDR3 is CATSLLDRNSPLHF. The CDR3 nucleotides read TGTGCCACGTCGCTTCTCGACAGAAATTCACCCCTCCACTTT.